This TCR delta chain was retrieved from a study of γδ T cells in repeated Plasmodium falciparum infection. Germline-derived CDR1 and CDR2 are TSWWSYY and QGS. CDR3 length: 19 residues. This clone was seen more than once but under ten times. With only one base between it and a far larger clone, this is likely a read error. The same CDR3 can be traced to other DNA sequences in this sample. Gammadelta T cells were flow-sorted from PBMC into Vgamma9/Vdelta2+ and Vdelta2-negative populations for bulk analysis. With CATT, TCRdb re-called clones from the multiplex PCR reads. Here the sample spans roughly 90,000 delta-chain clones, less than 1% being singletons.

The sample was gamma-delta T cells from blood. The receptor's source is a pool of human donors (malaria-infected and uninfected, not separated). The V gene call reads TRDV1; no J gene was called; TRDD3 reflects the table's D call only, with no check against the DNA. As DNA, the CDR3 is TGTGCTCTTGGGGAACCATGCCTACGGACTGGGGGCCTCACCGATAAGCTCATCTTT. This encodes CALGEPCLRTGGLTDKLIF.